Below, 32 T cell receptor beta chains from the same sample are listed, as sequenced in a study of shared clonotypes between healthy human individuals (dated by TCRdb to about 2020). Libraries were built with the immunoSEQ multiplex PCR assay. TCRdb mirrors the immuneACCESS table, restricted to in-frame sequences. Some clones are absent from its copies; in checked studies, under half trace to an unresolved V gene, and the reason for the others is unknown. The sample table records over a million clones; 98% of these occur just once. Of the sample, roughly 0.42% falls within the top ten clones. The specimen sequenced was naive CD4+ T cells sorted from blood. In light of the paper, this sample's cell subset or site label describes: CD45RA+ positively selected. Receptors were obtained from a man aged 25 to 40 in good health.

A note on this clone: Other DNA sequences of this sample code for an identical CDR3. The rearrangement links TRBV18 to TRBJ2-7; TRBD2 agrees at 10 bases. V trimming: 3 bases; J trimming: 3 bases; junction bases outside the gene matches: 2. In germline, CDR1 is KGHSH, CDR2 LQKENI. CDR3 length: 14 amino acids. For the CDR3, the DNA is TGTGCCAGCTCACCCGGGACTAGCGTCTACGAGCAGTACTTC. This encodes CASSPGTSVYEQYF.

V gene TRBV28 combines with J gene TRBJ1-4; tentatively, D is TRBD1 (6 bases). The CDR3 totals 15 residues. Trimming took 2 bases from V and 6 from J, leaving 13 bases between them. Germline assignment: CDR1 MDHEN and CDR2 SYDVKM. The CDR3 loop is CASSLRTVEDEKLFF. The DNA for the CDR3 is TGTGCCAGCAGTTTACGGACAGTCGAGGATGAAAAACTGTTTTTT.

The chain joins TRBV18 to TRBJ2-4; no firm D call. The CDR3 totals 17 residues. Germline CDR1 is KGHSH and CDR2 is LQKENI. The V gene lost 6 bases and the J gene lost 2 bases, with 20 bases spanning the gap. CDR3 region: CASSPISGSSSKNIQYF. CDR3 nucleotides: TGTGCCAGCTCCCCTATTAGTGGGTCTTCATCCAAAAACATTCAGTACTTC.

This chain uses TRBV28 with TRBJ1-2; no clear D gene. Trimming cost V 5 bases and J 8 bases, with 12 bases left between them. Looked up from germline, CDR1 is MDHEN and CDR2 is SYDVKM. The CDR3 extends over 12 amino acids. CDR3 residues: CASSPRTRGYTF. The CDR3 nucleotides are TGTGCCAGCAGTCCCCGGACGAGAGGCTACACCTTC.

The V gene is TRBV5-4, the J gene TRBJ1-3, with D unclear. There are 17 residues in the CDR3. Germline V gene data show CDR1 as SGHNT and CDR2 as YYREEE (reference sequence). Trimming removed 4 bases from V and 4 bases from J, with 21 bases in between. CDR3 region: CASSGGNDNRVGNTIYF. The CDR3 DNA follows: TGTGCCAGCAGCGGAGGAAATGACAATCGGGTCGGAAACACCATATATTTT.

The J gene is TRBJ2-7, the V gene TRBV13; 10 bases fit TRBD2. V was clipped by 5 bases and J by 5 bases; unmatched bases: 6. The CDR3 is made up of 14 amino acids. Germline V gene data show CDR1 as PRHDT and CDR2 as FYEKMQ (reference sequence). CDR3 sequence: CASSLLAGLDEQYF. CDR3 DNA: TGTGCCAGCAGCCTACTAGCGGGACTCGACGAGCAGTACTTC.

The rearrangement uses TRBV7-8 and TRBJ2-5; a possible D gene is TRBD1 (6 bases). This CDR3 is built from 14 residues. V lost 2 bases and J lost 2, with 9 bases in between. The V gene's germline CDR1 is SGHVS and CDR2 FQNEAQ. The CDR3 coding sequence is TGTGCCAGCAGCTTAAGGACAGCTCAAGAGACCCAGTACTTC. Protein sequence: CASSLRTAQETQYF.

The J gene is TRBJ1-4, the V gene TRBV19; D is ambiguous. The germline CDR1 and CDR2 sequences are LNHDA and SQIVND (reference sequence). The CDR3 extends over 13 amino acids. The V gene lost 10 bases and the J gene lost 7 bases, with 16 bases spanning the gap. The CDR3 sequence: CATRPVHGEKLFF. DNA of the CDR3: TGTGCCACCAGGCCCGTGCACGGTGAAAAACTGTTTTTT.

The chain joins TRBV11-2 to TRBJ2-5, with D possibly being TRBD1 or TRBD2 (6 bases each). The V end was cut by 7 bases, the J end by 2 bases, with 17 bases between. Germline CDR1 reads SGHAT; CDR2 reads FQNNGV. The CDR3 contains 15 residues. The DNA for the CDR3 is TGTGCCAGCAAAGGGCAGGGGACTCGGCAAGAGACCCAGTACTTC. Translated, it gives CASKGQGTRQETQYF.

The CDR3 sequence: CASSLDLAGAYEQYF. The CDR3 DNA reads TGTGCCAGCAGCTTAGATCTAGCGGGAGCCTACGAGCAGTACTTC. The V gene is TRBV11-2, the J gene TRBJ2-7, with 10 bases lining up with TRBD2. There are 15 residues in the CDR3. J was trimmed by 2 bases and V by 0 bases; bases with no gene match: 1. Germline CDR1 and CDR2: SGHAT and FQNNGV.

The J gene is TRBJ1-2, the V gene TRBV10-3; no clear D gene. Germline lookup yields CDR1 ENHRY and CDR2 SYGVKD. V dropped 10 bases and J dropped 2 bases, with 17 bases sitting between them. This CDR3 contains 14 residues. CDR3: CATTRGTENYGYTF. The CDR3 DNA reads TGTGCCACCACCCGAGGAACAGAAAACTATGGCTACACCTTC.

The rearrangement joins TRBV5-1 to TRBJ2-7, with a possible D match to TRBD1 (5 bases). Trimming left V 0 bases short and J 6 bases short, with 13 bases between. CDR1 is SGHRS and CDR2 is YFSETQ in the germline V gene. The CDR3 has 14 amino acids. The DNA of the CDR3 is TGCGCCAGCAGCTTGGAGGCCGCCAGGGCCGAGCAGTACTTC. Its translation: CASSLEAARAEQYF.

The CDR3 protein is CASSLDLVGQRAYEQYF. CDR3 sequence (DNA): TGTGCCAGCAGCTTAGATCTAGTGGGACAGAGAGCCTACGAGCAGTACTTC. J is TRBJ2-7 and V is TRBV11-2, with TRBD1 matching 7 bases. The CDR3 consists of 17 residues. The V gene's germline CDR1 is SGHAT and CDR2 FQNNGV. The V gene end was trimmed by 0 bases and the J gene end by 2 bases; junction bases not matched to a gene: 10.

The chain uses TRBV4-1 and TRBJ1-5; D gene ambiguous. The ends were cut back, 2 bases at V and 5 bases at J, with 10 bases in the middle. The germline V gene encodes CDR1 MGHRA and CDR2 YSYEKL. The CDR3 runs to 14 residues. The CDR3 loop is CASSQPGLDQPQHF. The CDR3 DNA reads TGCGCCAGCAGCCAACCGGGGTTGGATCAGCCCCAGCATTTT.

V is TRBV19 and J is TRBJ2-1; D perhaps matches TRBD1 (6 bases). The CDR3 has 16 residues. Per the germline V gene, CDR1 is LNHDA and CDR2 is SQIVND (reference sequence). Deletions cut 0 bases from V and 10 bases from J, with 19 bases between. CDR3 sequence: CASSIETGRRIGEQFF. The CDR3 DNA reads TGTGCCAGTAGTATAGAGACAGGCAGGAGGATCGGCGAGCAGTTCTTC.

The chain links TRBV29-1 to TRBJ2-3; D gene uncertain. The V and J ends lost 1 base and 0 bases respectively, with 8 bases between them. Germline lookup yields CDR1 SQVTM and CDR2 ANQGSEA. The CDR3 has 14 residues. The CDR3 sequence: CSVEGSASTDTQYF. CDR3 in DNA: TGCAGCGTTGAAGGCAGCGCTAGCACAGATACGCAGTATTTT.

The V gene is TRBV7-3, the J gene TRBJ2-1; D call uncertain. Germline-derived CDR1 and CDR2 are SGHTA and FQGTGA. CDR3 length equals 13 residues. V dropped 5 bases and J dropped 4 bases, with 9 bases sitting between them. The CDR3 DNA follows: TGTGCCAGCAGCGGAGATTTATACAATGAGCAGTTCTTC. This codes for CASSGDLYNEQFF.

The chain recombines TRBV6-4 with TRBJ2-1; 10 bases are shared with TRBD2. The CDR3 consists of 15 residues. V lost 5 bases to trimming and J lost 8 bases; unmatched junction nucleotides: 9. The V gene's germline CDR1 is MRHNA and CDR2 SNTAGT. The CDR3 DNA sequence: TGTGCCAGCAGTCGGAGCGGGAGGGTAAGCGATGAGCAGTTCTTC. This codes for CASSRSGRVSDEQFF.

The rearrangement links TRBV6-1 to TRBJ1-2, with unresolved D. The germline gives CDR1 MNHNS, CDR2 SASEGT. CDR3 length equals 15 residues. Trimming stripped 0 bases from V and 5 bases from J, with 13 bases between. The CDR3 DNA reads as TGTGCCAGCAGTGAAGCGCTGGTCACGGGTTATGGCTACACCTTC. Its protein product is CASSEALVTGYGYTF.

The rearrangement uses TRBV5-1 and TRBJ2-5, with 7 bases identical to TRBD2. The CDR3 covers 15 residues. Germline CDR1 and CDR2: SGHRS and YFSETQ. Trimming cost V 6 bases and J 6 bases; bases outside gene matches: 14. The CDR3 loop is CASTLGEGREQTQYF. The CDR3 coding sequence is TGCGCCAGCACCTTAGGGGAAGGGAGGGAACAGACCCAGTACTTC.

Notes on this clone: The identical CDR3 is also encoded by other nucleotide sequences in the sample. The chain carries TRBV5-4 and TRBJ2-7; the match to TRBD2 covers 13 bases. This CDR3 is built from 15 residues. After removal of 4 bases from V and 4 bases from J, the junction contained 5 bases not matched to a gene. Germline V gene sequence: CDR1 SGHNT, CDR2 YYREEE (reference sequence). For the CDR3, the DNA is TGTGCCAGCAGCCCGGGACTAGCGGGGATATACGAGCAGTACTTC. Protein product: CASSPGLAGIYEQYF.

Notes on this clone: Other DNA sequences in the sample encode the same CDR3. This sequence joins TRBV28 and TRBJ2-2; perhaps TRBD2 as D (6 bases). CDR3 length: 15 residues. V was cut by 6 bases and J by 1 base, with 12 bases left in between. Looked up from germline, CDR1 is MDHEN and CDR2 is SYDVKM. In DNA, the CDR3 is TGTGCCAGCAGACCCGGGACTTTGAACACCGGGGAGCTGTTTTTT. Amino acids: CASRPGTLNTGELFF.

V usage is TRBV5-1 and J usage is TRBJ2-3, with D perhaps given as TRBD1 or TRBD2 (5 bases each). This CDR3 has 15 amino acids. CDR1 is SGHRS, CDR2 YFSETQ, per germline. V lost 0 bases and J 4 bases, leaving 12 bases between the germline ends. The CDR3 loop is CASSLGGVPADTQYF. In DNA form, the CDR3 reads TGCGCCAGCAGCTTGGGAGGGGTTCCGGCAGATACGCAGTATTTT.

This chain links TRBV7-9 with TRBJ2-7; 7 positions match TRBD2. This CDR3 spans 15 amino acids. V lost 5 bases, J lost 6 bases, and 13 bases stayed unmatched. CDR1 and CDR2 from the germline V gene are SEHNR and FQNEAQ (reference sequence). The CDR3 spells CASSVGWRESAEQYF. CDR3 in DNA: TGTGCCAGCAGCGTGGGCTGGCGGGAGTCGGCCGAGCAGTACTTC. Using reference TRBV7-9 and TRBJ2-7 for the parts outside the CDR3, the full variable domain is DTGVSQNPRHKITKRGQNVTFRCDPISEHNRLYWYRQTLGQGPEFLTYFQNEAQLEKSRLLSDRFSAERPKGSFSTLEIQRTEQGDSAMYLCASSVGWRESAEQYFGPGTRLTVT.

This clone was detected only a few times. The chain has TRBV11-2 and TRBJ2-2, with D hard to call. With 4 bases removed from V and 13 bases from J, the gap between germline ends came to 10 bases. The CDR3 contains 11 residues. CDR1 and CDR2 (germline): SGHAT, FQNNGV. This chain's CDR3 is CASSSQPGLFF. As DNA, the CDR3 is TGTGCCAGCAGCTCCCAACCGGGGCTGTTTTTT.

The chain uses TRBV10-1 and TRBJ1-5; D ambiguous. V was cut by 3 bases and J by 10 bases, with 10 bases left in between. This CDR3 comprises 12 residues. CDR1 and CDR2 from the germline V gene are WNHNN and SYGVQD (reference sequence). The CDR3 DNA follows: TGCGCCAGCAGTGATGGAGGCAACCCCCAGCATTTT. This gives the protein CASSDGGNPQHF.

V usage is TRBV7-2 and J usage is TRBJ2-5, with TRBD1 identical over 10 bases. There are 16 residues in the CDR3. Trimming at V came to 4 bases and at J to 5 bases, leaving 10 bases not matched to a gene. The V gene's germline CDR1 is SGHTA and CDR2 FQGNSA. The CDR3 DNA follows: TGTGCCAGCAGCTCCCGGGACAGGGGACGGCGCGAGACCCAGTACTTC. It is translated as CASSSRDRGRRETQYF.

This chain uses TRBV9 with TRBJ1-5; D is ambiguous. The germline V gene encodes CDR1 SGDLS and CDR2 YYNGEE. There are 15 residues in the CDR3. V was shortened by 0 bases and J by 4 bases, with 11 bases between the two germline ends. The CDR3 DNA reads TGTGCCAGCAGCGTAGAAGGCAGAGCTAATCAGCCCCAGCATTTT. Translating gives CASSVEGRANQPQHF.

The chain carries TRBV28 and TRBJ2-7, with TRBD1 matching 10 bases. The germline V gene encodes CDR1 MDHEN and CDR2 SYDVKM. This CDR3 is built from 14 residues. Trimming took 6 bases from V and 0 from J; bases not matched to a gene: 2. CDR3 residues: CASRGQGTSYEQYF. The DNA of the CDR3 is TGTGCCAGCAGGGGACAGGGGACCTCCTACGAGCAGTACTTC.

This sequence joins TRBV2 and TRBJ1-2; 12 nucleotides line up with TRBD1. V trimming: 4 bases; J trimming: 8 bases; junction bases outside the gene matches: 5. The CDR3 totals 14 residues. Germline V gene sequence: CDR1 SNHLY, CDR2 FYNNEI. The CDR3 coding sequence is TGTGCCAGCAGTGGGGACAGGGGGCGGAAGGGCTACACCTTC. It yields the protein CASSGDRGRKGYTF.

The V and J genes are TRBV9 and TRBJ2-3, with TRBD2 matching over 7 bases. CDR3 size: 15 residues. The V gene end was trimmed by 7 bases and the J gene end by 1 base; junction bases not matched to a gene: 9. Germline CDR1 reads SGDLS; CDR2 reads YYNGEE. Here the CDR3 reads CASGRSSGRTDTQYF. CDR3 nucleotides: TGTGCCAGCGGCCGATCTAGCGGACGCACAGATACGCAGTATTTT.

The count of this clone is one. The rearrangement links TRBV5-5 to TRBJ2-7; the D gene is possibly TRBD1 (5 bases). The length of the CDR3 is 17 residues. The V gene's germline CDR1 is SGHKS and CDR2 YYEKEE (reference sequence). V was trimmed by 4 bases and J by 2 bases, leaving 22 bases between them. CDR3 nucleotides: TGTGCCAGCAGCCGATTAGGGGCAGGGTCGGAGACCTACGAGCAGTACTTC. Encoded protein: CASSRLGAGSETYEQYF.